This T cell receptor beta chain appears in the sequencing data of a study of identical twins. About this clonotype itself: Its target is not known.

Germline CDR1 is MDHEN and CDR2 is SYDVKM. This CDR3 has 12 residues. With 8 bases removed from V and 0 bases from J, the gap between germline ends came to 6 bases. Through template switching, a universal primer site was introduced, and the cDNA contained unique molecular identifiers. MiXCR was run by TCRdb on the 5' RACE reads, yielding one entry per CDR3 protein. The sample contains hundreds of thousands of distinct CDR3 sequences, roughly a quarter of which appear only once. General study results and limits: Insertion counts were lower in abundant cord blood beta clonotypes, a trend that memory repertoires did not show.

The sample also formed part of further work on T cells expressing NK-cell markers.

The receptor's source is a young woman in good health. Sequences were obtained from CD4+ T cells sorted from blood. The chain combines TRBV28 with TRBJ2-3; unclear D gene. The CDR3 spells CASQTSTDTQYF. DNA of the CDR3: TGTGCCAGCCAGACCAGCACAGATACGCAGTATTTT.